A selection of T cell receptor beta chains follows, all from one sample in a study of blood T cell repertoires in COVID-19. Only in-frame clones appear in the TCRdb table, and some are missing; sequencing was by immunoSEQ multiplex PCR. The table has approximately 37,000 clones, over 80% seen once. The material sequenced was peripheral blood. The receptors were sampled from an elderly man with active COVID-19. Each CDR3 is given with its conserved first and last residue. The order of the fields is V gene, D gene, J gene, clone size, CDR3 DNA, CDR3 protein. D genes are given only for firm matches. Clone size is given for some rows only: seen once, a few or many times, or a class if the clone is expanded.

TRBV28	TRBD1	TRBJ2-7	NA	TGTGCCAGCAGTATACAGGGGGGCAGGAACGAGCAGTACTTC	CASSIQGGRNEQYF
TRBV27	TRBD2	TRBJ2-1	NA	TGTGCCAGCAGTTTACGACTAGCGGGGGCGACCTCCTACAATGAGCAGTTCTTC	CASSLRLAGATSYNEQFF
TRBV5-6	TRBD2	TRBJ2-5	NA	TGTGCCAGCAGCTTTAGGGGTAGCGGGAGAGTTGAGACCCAGTACTTC	CASSFRGSGRVETQYF
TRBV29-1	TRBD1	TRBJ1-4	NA	TGCAGCGTTGCCCGACAGGGTTCGACTAATGAAAAACTGTTTTTT	CSVARQGSTNEKLFF
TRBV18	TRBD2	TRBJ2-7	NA	TGTGCCAGCTCACCTTCTAGCGGGATACCCGAGCAGTACTTC	CASSPSSGIPEQYF
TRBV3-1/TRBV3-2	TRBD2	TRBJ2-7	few	TGTGCCAGCAGCCGCCAAGGGCGGGAGGACTCCTACGAGCAGTACTTC	CASSRQGREDSYEQYF
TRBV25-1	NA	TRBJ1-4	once	TGTGCCAGCAGTGAAGAGCAAAGACTGTTTTTT	CASSEEQRLFF
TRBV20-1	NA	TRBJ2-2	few	TGCAGTGCTCCAGGGGCCGGGGAGCTGTTTTTT	CSAPGAGELFF
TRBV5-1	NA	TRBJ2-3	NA	TGCGCCAGCCAACAGACCCCAACTAGCACAGATACGCAGTATTTT	CASQQTPTSTDTQYF
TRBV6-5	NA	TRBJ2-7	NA	TGTGCCAGCACCTTCGAAACAGGGAGTTTTGGCGAGCAGTACTTC	CASTFETGSFGEQYF
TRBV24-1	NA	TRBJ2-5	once	TGTGCCACCAGTCGGGGAGTAATAGAAAGGGAGACCCAGTACTTC	CATSRGVIERETQYF
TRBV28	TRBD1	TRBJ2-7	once	TGTGCCAGCAGTTTATCGACAGGGGGTCGCGAGCAGTACTTC	CASSLSTGGREQYF
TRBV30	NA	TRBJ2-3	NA	TGTGCCTGGAGTCAGGGTGGAGTGGCAGATACGCAGTATTTT	CAWSQGGVADTQYF
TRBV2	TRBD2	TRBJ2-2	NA	TGTGCCAGCAGTGGTCCGACTAGCGCGACCGGGGAGCTGTTTTTT	CASSGPTSATGELFF
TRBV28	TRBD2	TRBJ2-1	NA	TGTGCCAGCAGTTTGTTGACTAGCGGGACCGACAATGAGCAGTTCTTC	CASSLLTSGTDNEQFF
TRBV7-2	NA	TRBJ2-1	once	TGTGCCAGCAGCCCGGGGAGGTCCTACAATGAGCAGTTCTTC	CASSPGRSYNEQFF
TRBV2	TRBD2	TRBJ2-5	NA	TGTGCCAGCACCCCGACTAGCGGGAGTCAAGAGACCCAGTACTTC	CASTPTSGSQETQYF
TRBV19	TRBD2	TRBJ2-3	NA	TGTGCCAGTAGCATGCAACTAGCGCCCTCACAGTATTTT	CASSMQLAPSQYF
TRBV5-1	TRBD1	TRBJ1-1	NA	TGCGCCAGCAGAGGGCGGGAGGGACAGGCTTCCGTTGAAGCTTTCTTT	CASRGREGQASVEAFF
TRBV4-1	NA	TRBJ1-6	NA	TGCGCCAGCAGCCAATGGGGGGGGTTGTCACCCCTCCACTTT	CASSQWGGLSPLHF
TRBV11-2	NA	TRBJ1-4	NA	TGTGCCAGCAGCTTAGGCCTAAATAATGAAAAACTGTTTTTT	CASSLGLNNEKLFF
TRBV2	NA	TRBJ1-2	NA	TGTGCCAGCACGGGGTTTGACTATGGCTACACCTTC	CASTGFDYGYTF
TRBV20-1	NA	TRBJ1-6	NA	TGCAGTGCTGGTGGGGGGGAAAGGTATAATTCACCCCTCCACTTT	CSAGGGERYNSPLHF
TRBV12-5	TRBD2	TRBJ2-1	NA	TGTGCTAGTGGTTTGGTGGGGACTAGCGGGAGTAATGAGCAGTTCTTC	CASGLVGTSGSNEQFF
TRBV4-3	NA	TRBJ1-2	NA	TGCGCCAGCAGCCCCCGGCAGGCTAACTATGGCTACACCTTC	CASSPRQANYGYTF
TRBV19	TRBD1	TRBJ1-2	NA	TGTGCTACGAGGACAGGGGGCGTTGGCTACACCTTC	CATRTGGVGYTF
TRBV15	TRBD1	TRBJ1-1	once	TGTGCCACCAGCAGGGGGACAGGGAACACTGAAGCTTTCTTT	CATSRGTGNTEAFF
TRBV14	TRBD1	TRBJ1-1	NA	TGTGCCAGCAGCCAAGCAGGGACAGACAAAGCTTTCTTT	CASSQAGTDKAFF
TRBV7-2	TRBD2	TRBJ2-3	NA	TGTGCCAGCAGCTTATTCGCGAGCGTGGCTAGCGGAGAGGGAACGCAGTATTTT	CASSLFASVASGEGTQYF
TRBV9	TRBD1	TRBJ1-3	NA	TGTGCCAGCAGCGTAGAGGGACAGGGAAACACCATATATTTT	CASSVEGQGNTIYF
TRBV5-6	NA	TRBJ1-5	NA	TGTGCCAGCAGTGATAATAGGGGCACCAATCAGCCCCAGCATTTT	CASSDNRGTNQPQHF
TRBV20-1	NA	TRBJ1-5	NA	TGCAGTGCTAGTTTTCAGAGACATAGCAATCAGCCCCAGCATTTT	CSASFQRHSNQPQHF
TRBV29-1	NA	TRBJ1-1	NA	TGCAGCGGTGGACAGTGGAACACTGAAGCTTTCTTT	CSGGQWNTEAFF
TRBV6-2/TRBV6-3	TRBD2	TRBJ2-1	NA	TGTGCCAGCAGTGACCTGGGCGGGAGTAACTTTGAGCAGTTCTTC	CASSDLGGSNFEQFF
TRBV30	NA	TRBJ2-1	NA	TGTGCCTGGAGTGGTGGGACTCAATACAATGAGCAGTTCTTC	CAWSGGTQYNEQFF
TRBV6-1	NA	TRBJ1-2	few	TGTGCCAGCAGTGAGTCGGCAGGGGCCATTGGCTACACCTTC	CASSESAGAIGYTF
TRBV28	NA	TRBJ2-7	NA	TGTGCCAGCAGTCCCACAGGATTCTACGAGCAGTACTTC	CASSPTGFYEQYF
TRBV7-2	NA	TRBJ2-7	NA	TGTGCCAGCAGCTTTGGGGGGAGTGACTACGAGCAGTACTTC	CASSFGGSDYEQYF
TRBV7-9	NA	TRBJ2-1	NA	TGTGCCAGCAGCTCCTTCGGAAGGGGTATCTACAATGAGCAGTTCTTC	CASSSFGRGIYNEQFF
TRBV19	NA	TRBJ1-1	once	TGTGCCAGTAGTGGGCAAGCGGTACCGAACACTGAAGCTTTCTTT	CASSGQAVPNTEAFF
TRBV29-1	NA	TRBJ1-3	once	TGCAGCGTGGGGACACCCCAGGGAGGAAACACCATATATTTT	CSVGTPQGGNTIYF
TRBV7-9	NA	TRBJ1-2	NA	TGTGCCAGCAGCGTACAGGGTAAGGACTATGGCTACACCTTC	CASSVQGKDYGYTF
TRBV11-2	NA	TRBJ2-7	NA	TGTGCCAGCAGCTTAGAGCGGGGCGGGTACGAGCAGTACTTC	CASSLERGGYEQYF
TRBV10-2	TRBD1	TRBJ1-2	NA	TGCGCCAGCAGTGAGCTAGTGAGGTTACAGGGGGACGGCTACACCTTC	CASSELVRLQGDGYTF